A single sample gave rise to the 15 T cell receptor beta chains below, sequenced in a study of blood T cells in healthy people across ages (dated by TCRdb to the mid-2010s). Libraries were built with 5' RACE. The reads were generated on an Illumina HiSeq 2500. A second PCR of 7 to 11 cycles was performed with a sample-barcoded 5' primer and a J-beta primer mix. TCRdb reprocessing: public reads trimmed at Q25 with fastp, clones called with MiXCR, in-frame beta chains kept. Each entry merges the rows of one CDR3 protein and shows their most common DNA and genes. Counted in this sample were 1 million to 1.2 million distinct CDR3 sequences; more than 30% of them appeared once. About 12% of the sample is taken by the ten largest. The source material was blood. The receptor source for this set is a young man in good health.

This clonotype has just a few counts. For the CDR3, the DNA is TGCAGTGCTAGAGATTACAGGATTTCTAGCAATCAGCCCCAGCATTTT. As protein: CSARDYRISSNQPQHF. This sequence joins TRBV20-1 and TRBJ1-5; D possibly corresponds to TRBD1 (5 bases). Germline CDR1 DFQATT, CDR2 SNEGSKA (reference sequence). Trimming left V 0 bases short and J 0 bases short, with 12 bases between. The CDR3 has 16 residues.

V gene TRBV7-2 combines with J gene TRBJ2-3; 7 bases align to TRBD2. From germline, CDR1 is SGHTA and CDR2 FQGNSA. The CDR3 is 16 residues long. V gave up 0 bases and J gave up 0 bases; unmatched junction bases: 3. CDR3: CASSLALAASTDTQYF. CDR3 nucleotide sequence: TGTGCCAGCAGCTTAGCCCTAGCGGCGAGCACAGATACGCAGTATTTT.

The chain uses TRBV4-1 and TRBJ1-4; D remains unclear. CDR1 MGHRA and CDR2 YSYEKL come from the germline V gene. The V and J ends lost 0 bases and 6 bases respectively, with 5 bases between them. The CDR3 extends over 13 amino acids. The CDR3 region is CASSQEGYEKLFF. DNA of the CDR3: TGCGCCAGCAGCCAAGAGGGGTATGAAAAACTGTTTTTT.

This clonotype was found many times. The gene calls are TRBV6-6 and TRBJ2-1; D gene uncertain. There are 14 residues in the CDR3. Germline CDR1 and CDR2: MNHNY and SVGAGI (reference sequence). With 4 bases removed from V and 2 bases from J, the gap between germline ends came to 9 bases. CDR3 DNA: TGTGCCAGCAGTTCTGGGGTAGCCTACAATGAGCAGTTCTTC. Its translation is CASSSGVAYNEQFF.

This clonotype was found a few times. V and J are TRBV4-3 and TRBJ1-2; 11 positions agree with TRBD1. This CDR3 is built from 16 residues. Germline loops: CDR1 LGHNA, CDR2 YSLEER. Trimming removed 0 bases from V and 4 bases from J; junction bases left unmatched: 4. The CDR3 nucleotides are TGCGCCAGCAGCCAAGATCCGGGACAGGGGGGCTATGGCTACACCTTC. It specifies CASSQDPGQGGYGYTF.

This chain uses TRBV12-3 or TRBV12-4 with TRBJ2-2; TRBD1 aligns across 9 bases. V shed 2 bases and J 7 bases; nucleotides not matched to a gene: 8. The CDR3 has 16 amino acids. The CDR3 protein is CASSLNPGQGVGELFF. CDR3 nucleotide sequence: TGTGCCAGCAGTTTAAACCCGGGACAGGGAGTCGGGGAGCTGTTTTTT.

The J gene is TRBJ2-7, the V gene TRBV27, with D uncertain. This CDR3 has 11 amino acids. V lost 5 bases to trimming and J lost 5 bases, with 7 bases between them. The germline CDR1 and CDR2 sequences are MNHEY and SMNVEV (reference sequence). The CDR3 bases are TGTGCCAGCAGTGGGGTTAACGAGCAGTACTTC. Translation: CASSGVNEQYF.

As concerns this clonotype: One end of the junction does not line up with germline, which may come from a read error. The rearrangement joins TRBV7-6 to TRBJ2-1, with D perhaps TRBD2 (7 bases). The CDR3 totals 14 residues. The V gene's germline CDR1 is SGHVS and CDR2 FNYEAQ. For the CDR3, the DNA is TGTGCCAACAGCTTAGGGGGGGTACAGAATGAGCAGTTCTTC. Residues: CANSLGGVQNEQFF.

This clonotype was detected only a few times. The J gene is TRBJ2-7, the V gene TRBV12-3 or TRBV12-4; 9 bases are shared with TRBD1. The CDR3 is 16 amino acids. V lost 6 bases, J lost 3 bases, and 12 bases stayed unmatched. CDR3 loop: CASSREPGQGYYEQYF. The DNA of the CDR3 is TGTGCCAGCAGCCGTGAACCGGGACAGGGCTACTACGAGCAGTACTTC.

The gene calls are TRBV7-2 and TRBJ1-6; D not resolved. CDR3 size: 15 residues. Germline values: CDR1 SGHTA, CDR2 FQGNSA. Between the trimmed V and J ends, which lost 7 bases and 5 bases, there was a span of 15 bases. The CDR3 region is CASTLSTGDNSPLHF. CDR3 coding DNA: TGTGCCAGCACCCTTAGTACTGGGGATAATTCACCCCTCCACTTT.

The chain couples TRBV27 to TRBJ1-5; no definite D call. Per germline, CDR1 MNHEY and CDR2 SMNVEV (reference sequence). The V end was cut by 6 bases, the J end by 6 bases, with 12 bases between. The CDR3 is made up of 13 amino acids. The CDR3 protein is CASRVGSAQPQHF. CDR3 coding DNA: TGTGCCAGCAGGGTGGGGTCGGCTCAGCCCCAGCATTTT.

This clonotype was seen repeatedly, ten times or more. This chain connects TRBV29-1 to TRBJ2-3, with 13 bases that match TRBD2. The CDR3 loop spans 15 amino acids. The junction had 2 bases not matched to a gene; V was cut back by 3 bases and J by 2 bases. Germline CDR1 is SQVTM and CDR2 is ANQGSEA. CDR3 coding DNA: TGCAGCGTTGAGGGACTAGCGGGGACCACAGATACGCAGTATTTT. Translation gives CSVEGLAGTTDTQYF.

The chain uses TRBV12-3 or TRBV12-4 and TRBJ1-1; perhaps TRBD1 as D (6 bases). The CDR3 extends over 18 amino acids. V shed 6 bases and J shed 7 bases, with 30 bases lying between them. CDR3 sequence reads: CASSWGPGHSPDPGEAFF. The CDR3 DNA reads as TGTGCCAGCAGCTGGGGGCCGGGGCACTCCCCGGACCCCGGTGAAGCTTTCTTT.

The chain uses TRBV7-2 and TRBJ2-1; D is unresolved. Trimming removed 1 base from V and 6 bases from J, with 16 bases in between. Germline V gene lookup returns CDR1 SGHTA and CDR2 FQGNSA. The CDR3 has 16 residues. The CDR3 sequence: CASSLGTGSTLNEQFF. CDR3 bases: TGTGCCAGCAGCTTAGGGACCGGGTCGACGCTCAATGAGCAGTTCTTC.

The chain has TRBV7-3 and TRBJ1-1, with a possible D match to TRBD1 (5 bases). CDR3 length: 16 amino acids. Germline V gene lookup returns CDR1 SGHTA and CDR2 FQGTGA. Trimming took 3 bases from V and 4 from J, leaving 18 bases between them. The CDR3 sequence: CASSLSPGRAGTEAFF. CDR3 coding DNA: TGTGCCAGCAGCTTGAGTCCGGGACGCGCAGGCACTGAAGCTTTCTTT.